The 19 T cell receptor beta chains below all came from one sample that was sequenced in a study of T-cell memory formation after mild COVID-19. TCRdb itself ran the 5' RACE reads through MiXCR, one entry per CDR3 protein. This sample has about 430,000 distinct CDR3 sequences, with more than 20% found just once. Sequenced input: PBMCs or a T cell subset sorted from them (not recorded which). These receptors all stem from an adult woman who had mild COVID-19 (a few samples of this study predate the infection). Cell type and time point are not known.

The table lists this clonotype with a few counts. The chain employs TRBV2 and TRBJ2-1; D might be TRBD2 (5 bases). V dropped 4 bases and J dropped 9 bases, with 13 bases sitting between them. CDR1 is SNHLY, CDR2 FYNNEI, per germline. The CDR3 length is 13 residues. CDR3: CASSGLARVEQFF. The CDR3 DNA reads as TGTGCCAGCAGTGGTCTTGCGAGGGTTGAGCAGTTCTTC.

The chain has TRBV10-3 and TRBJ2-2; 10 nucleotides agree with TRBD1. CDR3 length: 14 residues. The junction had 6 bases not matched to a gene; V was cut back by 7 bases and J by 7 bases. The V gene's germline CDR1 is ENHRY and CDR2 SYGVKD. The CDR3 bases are TGTGCCATCACTGGGACAGGGGCGGGCGGGGAGCTGTTTTTT. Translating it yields CAITGTGAGGELFF.

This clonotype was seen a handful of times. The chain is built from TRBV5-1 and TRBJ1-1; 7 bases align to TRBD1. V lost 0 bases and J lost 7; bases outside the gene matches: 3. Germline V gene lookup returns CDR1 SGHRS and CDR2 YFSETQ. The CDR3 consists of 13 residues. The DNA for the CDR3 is TGCGCCAGCAGCTTGGAGGGGGCTAGTGAAGCTTTCTTT. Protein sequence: CASSLEGASEAFF.

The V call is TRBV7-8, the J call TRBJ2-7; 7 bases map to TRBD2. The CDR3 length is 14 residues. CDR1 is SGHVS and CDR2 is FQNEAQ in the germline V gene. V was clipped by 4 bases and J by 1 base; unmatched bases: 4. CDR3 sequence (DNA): TGTGCCAGCAGCTATGCTAGCGGATCCTACGAGCAGTACTTC. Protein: CASSYASGSYEQYF.

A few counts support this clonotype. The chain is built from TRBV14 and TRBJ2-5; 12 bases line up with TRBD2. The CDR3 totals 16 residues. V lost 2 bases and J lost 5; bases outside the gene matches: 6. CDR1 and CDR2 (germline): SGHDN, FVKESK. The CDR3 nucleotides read TGTGCCAGCAGCCAACGGCGACTAGCGGGAGTGGAGACCCAGTACTTC. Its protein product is CASSQRRLAGVETQYF.

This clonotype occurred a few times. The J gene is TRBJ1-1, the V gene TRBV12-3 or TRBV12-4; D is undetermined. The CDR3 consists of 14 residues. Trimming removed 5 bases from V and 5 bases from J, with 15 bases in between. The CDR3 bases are TGTGCCAGCAGTCTGACGAAAGCGGGGACTGAAGCTTTCTTT. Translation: CASSLTKAGTEAFF.

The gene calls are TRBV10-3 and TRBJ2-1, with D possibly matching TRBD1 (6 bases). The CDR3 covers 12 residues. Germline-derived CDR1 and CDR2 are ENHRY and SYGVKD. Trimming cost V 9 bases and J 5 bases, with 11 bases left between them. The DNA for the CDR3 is TGTGCCATACAGGGTAACCACAATGAGCAGTTCTTC. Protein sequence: CAIQGNHNEQFF.

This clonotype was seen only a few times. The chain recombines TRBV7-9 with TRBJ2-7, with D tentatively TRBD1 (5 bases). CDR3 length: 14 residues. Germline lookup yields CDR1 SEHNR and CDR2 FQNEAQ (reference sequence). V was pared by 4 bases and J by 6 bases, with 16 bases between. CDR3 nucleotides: TGTGCCAGCAGCTCCGATGTAGGGGCAGTCGAGCAGTACTTC. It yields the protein CASSSDVGAVEQYF.

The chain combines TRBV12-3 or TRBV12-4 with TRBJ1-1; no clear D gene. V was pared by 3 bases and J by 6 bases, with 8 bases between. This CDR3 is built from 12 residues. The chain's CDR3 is CASSFRRAEAFF. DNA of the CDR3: TGTGCCAGCAGTTTTAGGAGAGCTGAAGCTTTCTTT.

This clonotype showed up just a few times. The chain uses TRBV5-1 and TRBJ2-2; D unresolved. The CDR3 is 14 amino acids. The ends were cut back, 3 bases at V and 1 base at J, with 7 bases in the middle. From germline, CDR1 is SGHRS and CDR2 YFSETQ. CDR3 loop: CASSWAGNTGELFF. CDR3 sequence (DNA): TGCGCCAGCAGCTGGGCAGGGAACACCGGGGAGCTGTTTTTT.

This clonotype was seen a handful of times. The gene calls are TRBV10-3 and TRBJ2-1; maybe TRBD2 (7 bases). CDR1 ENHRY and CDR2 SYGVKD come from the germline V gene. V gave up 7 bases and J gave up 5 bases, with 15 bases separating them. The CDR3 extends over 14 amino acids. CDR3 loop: CAIKVSGGNNEQFF. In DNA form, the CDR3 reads TGTGCCATCAAGGTTTCGGGGGGCAACAATGAGCAGTTCTTC.

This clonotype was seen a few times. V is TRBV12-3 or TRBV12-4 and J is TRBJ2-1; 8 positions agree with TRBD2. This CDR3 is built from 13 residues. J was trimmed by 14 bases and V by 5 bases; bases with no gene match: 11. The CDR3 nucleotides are TGTGCCAGCAGTCCCTACACGGGACTAGTGGAGTTCTTC. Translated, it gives CASSPYTGLVEFF.

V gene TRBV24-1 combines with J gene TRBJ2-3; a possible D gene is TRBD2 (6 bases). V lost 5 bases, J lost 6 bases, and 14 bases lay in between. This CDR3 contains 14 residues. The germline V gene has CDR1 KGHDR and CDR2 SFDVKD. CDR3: CATSATRHLDTQYF. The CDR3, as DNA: TGTGCCACCAGTGCGACTAGGCATCTTGATACGCAGTATTTT.

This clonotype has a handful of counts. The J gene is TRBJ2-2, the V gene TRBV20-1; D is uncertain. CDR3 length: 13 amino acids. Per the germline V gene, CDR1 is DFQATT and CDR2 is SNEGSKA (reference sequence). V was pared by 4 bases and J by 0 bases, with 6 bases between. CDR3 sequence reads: CSATPPNTGELFF. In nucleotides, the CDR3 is TGCAGTGCTACCCCCCCGAACACCGGGGAGCTGTTTTTT.

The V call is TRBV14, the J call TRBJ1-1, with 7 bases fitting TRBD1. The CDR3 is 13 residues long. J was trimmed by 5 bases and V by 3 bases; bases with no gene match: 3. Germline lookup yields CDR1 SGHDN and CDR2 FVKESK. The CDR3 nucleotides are TGTGCCAGCAGCCAGGGACAGACGACTGAAGCTTTCTTT. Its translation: CASSQGQTTEAFF. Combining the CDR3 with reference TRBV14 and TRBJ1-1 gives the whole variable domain EAGVTQFPSHSVIEKGQTVTLRCDPISGHDNLYWYRRVMGKEIKFLLHFVKESKQDESGMPNNRFLAERTGGTYSTLKVQPAELEDSGVYFCASSQGQTTEAFFGQGTRLTVV.

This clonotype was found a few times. Written as DNA, the CDR3 is TGTGCCAGCAGCTTGGGGTCTAGCGGGATGGAGACCCAGTACTTC. Translating it yields CASSLGSSGMETQYF. The chain joins TRBV5-6 to TRBJ2-5; 9 nucleotides agree with TRBD2. Germline assignment: CDR1 SGHDT and CDR2 YYEEEE. This CDR3 contains 15 residues. The ends lost 0 bases at V and 5 bases at J; junction bases unmatched: 5.

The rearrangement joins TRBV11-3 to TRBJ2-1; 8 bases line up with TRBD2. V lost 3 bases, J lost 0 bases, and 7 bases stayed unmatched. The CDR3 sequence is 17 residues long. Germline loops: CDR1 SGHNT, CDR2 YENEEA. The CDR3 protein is CASSFRERGSSYNEQFF. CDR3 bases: TGTGCCAGCAGCTTTAGAGAGCGGGGGAGCTCCTACAATGAGCAGTTCTTC.

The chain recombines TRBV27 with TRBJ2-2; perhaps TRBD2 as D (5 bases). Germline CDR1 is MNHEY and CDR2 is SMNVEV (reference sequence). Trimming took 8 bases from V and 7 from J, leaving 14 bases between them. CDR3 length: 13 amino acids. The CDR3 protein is CASGSGRFGELFF. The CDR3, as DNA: TGTGCCAGCGGGAGCGGAAGGTTCGGGGAGCTGTTTTTT.

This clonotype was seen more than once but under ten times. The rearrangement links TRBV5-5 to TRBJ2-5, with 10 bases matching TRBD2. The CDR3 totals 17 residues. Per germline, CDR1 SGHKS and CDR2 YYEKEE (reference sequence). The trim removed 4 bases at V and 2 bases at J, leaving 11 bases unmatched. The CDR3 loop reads CASSLRLAGVLQETQYF. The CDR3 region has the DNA TGTGCCAGCAGCCTGAGGCTAGCGGGAGTCCTTCAAGAGACCCAGTACTTC.